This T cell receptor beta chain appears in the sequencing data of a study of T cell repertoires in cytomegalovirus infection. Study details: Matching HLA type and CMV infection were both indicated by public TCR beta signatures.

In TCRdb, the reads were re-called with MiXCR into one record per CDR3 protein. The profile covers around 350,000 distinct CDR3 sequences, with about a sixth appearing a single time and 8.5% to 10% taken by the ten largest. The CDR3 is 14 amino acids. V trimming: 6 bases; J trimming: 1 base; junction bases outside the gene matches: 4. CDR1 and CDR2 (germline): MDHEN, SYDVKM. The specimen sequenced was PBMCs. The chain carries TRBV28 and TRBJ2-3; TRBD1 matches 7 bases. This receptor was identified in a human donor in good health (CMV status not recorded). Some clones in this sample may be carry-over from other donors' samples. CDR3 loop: CASSKDRRTDTQYF. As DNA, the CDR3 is TGTGCCAGCAGCAAGGACAGGCGCACAGATACGCAGTATTTT.